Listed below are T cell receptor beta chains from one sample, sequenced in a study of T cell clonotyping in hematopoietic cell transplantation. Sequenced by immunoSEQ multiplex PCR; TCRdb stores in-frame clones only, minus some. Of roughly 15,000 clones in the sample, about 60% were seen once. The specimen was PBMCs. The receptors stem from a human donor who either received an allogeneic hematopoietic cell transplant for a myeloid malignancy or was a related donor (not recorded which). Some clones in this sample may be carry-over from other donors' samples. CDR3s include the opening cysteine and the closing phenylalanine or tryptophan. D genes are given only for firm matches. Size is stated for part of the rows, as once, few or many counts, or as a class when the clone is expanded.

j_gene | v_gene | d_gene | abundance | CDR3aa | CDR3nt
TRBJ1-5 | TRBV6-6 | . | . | CASRPDSNHQPQHF | TGTGCCAGCAGGCCAGACAGCAACCATCAGCCCCAGCATTTT
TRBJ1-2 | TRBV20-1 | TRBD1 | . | CSDGQGDGYTF | TGCAGTGACGGACAGGGCGATGGCTACACCTTC
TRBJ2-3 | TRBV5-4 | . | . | CASSYREADTQYF | TGTGCCAGCAGTTACAGGGAGGCAGATACGCAGTATTTT
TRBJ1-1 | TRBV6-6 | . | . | CASSQGRVNTEAFF | TGTGCCAGCAGCCAGGGACGCGTGAACACTGAAGCTTTCTTT
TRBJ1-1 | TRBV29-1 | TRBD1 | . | CSVGDRGGTEAFF | TGCAGCGTTGGGGACAGGGGAGGTACTGAAGCTTTCTTT
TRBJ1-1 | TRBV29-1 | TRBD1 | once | CSVGARGLDTEAFF | TGCAGCGTGGGGGCGAGGGGGCTTGACACTGAAGCTTTCTTT
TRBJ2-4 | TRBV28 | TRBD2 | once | CASSHRGGAKNIQYF | TGTGCCAGCAGTCACCGCGGGGGAGCCAAAAACATTCAGTACTTC
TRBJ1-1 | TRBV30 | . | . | CARNRAQRDTEAFF | TGTGCCCGTAACCGGGCCCAGCGGGACACTGAAGCTTTCTTT
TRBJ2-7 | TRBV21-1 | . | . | CASSKEPEGDPYEQYF | TGCGCCAGCAGCAAAGAACCTGAGGGAGACCCTTACGAGCAGTACTTC
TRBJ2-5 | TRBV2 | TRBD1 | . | CASSMGQGYETQYF | TGTGCCAGCAGCATGGGACAGGGATACGAGACCCAGTACTTC
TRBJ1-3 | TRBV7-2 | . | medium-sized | CASSPGVSGNTIYF | TGTGCCAGCAGCCCCGGGGTATCTGGAAACACCATATATTTT
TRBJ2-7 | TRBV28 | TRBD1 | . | CASRFLRGTGAYEQYF | TGTGCCAGCAGATTCCTTAGGGGGACAGGGGCCTACGAGCAGTACTTC
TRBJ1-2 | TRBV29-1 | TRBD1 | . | CSVPQGGLTNYGYTF | TGCAGCGTCCCCCAGGGGGGCCTCACGAACTATGGCTACACCTTC
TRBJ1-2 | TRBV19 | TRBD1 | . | CASSKGTGPYGYTF | TGTGCCAGTAGTAAGGGGACAGGGCCCTATGGCTACACCTTC
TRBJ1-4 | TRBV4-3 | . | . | CASSQSTGGYEKLFF | TGCGCCAGCAGCCAATCTACAGGAGGCTATGAAAAACTGTTTTTT
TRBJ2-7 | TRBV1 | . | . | CTSIGTGFSYEQYF | TGCACCAGCATCGGGACAGGATTCTCCTACGAGCAGTACTTC
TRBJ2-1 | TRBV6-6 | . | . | CASSYGSSYNEQFF | TGTGCCAGCAGTTACGGCAGCTCCTACAATGAGCAGTTCTTC
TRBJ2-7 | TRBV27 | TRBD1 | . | CASSLTGQGFGQYF | TGTGCCAGCAGTTTAACGGGACAGGGCTTCGGACAGTACTTC
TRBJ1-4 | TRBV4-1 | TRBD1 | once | CASSLAQGATNEKLFF | TGCGCCAGCAGCCTTGCCCAGGGGGCTACTAATGAAAAACTGTTTTTT
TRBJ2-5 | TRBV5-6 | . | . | CASSLGVGGGETQYF | TGTGCCAGCAGCTTGGGGGTGGGCGGAGGGGAGACCCAGTACTTC
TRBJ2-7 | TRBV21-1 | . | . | CASSKYGVGFYEQYF | TGTGCCAGCAGCAAATACGGGGTGGGGTTCTACGAGCAGTACTTC
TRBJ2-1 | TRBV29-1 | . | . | CSVEDLSRLMFF | TGCAGCGTTGAAGATCTTTCCAGGTTGATGTTCTTC
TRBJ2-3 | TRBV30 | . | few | CAWRHEPDSENTDTQYF | TGTGCCTGGAGACACGAGCCGGACTCAGAAAACACAGATACGCAGTATTTT
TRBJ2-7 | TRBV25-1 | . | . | CANRSSYEQYF | TGTGCCAACAGGAGCTCCTACGAGCAGTACTTC
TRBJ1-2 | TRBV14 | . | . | CASSPSGQGSYGYTF | TGTGCCAGCAGCCCCTCAGGCCAGGGGAGCTATGGCTACACCTTC
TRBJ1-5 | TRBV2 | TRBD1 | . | CASSYDRGLGNQPQHF | TGTGCCAGCAGCTATGACAGGGGTTTGGGCAATCAGCCCCAGCATTTT
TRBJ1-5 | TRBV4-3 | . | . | CASSQDRTDQPQHF | TGCGCCAGCAGCCAAGATCGTACGGATCAGCCCCAGCATTTT
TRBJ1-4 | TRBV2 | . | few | CASSERGEKLFF | TGTGCCAGCAGTGAACGGGGGGAAAAACTGTTTTTT
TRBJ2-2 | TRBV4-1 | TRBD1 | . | CASSQVTGAYVAGELFF | TGCGCCAGCAGCCAAGTGACAGGGGCATATGTCGCCGGGGAGCTGTTTTTT
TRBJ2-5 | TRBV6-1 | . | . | CASSAIVETQYF | TGTGCCAGCAGTGCCATCGTAGAGACCCAGTACTTC
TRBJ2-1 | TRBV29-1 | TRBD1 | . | CSVEQSQGVRQFF | TGCAGCGTTGAACAATCCCAGGGGGTAAGGCAGTTCTTC
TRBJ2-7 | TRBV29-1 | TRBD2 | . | CSVELWTSGTPYEQYF | TGCAGCGTTGAACTATGGACTAGCGGGACCCCCTACGAGCAGTACTTC
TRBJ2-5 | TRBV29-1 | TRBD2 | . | CSVEWTSRETQYF | TGCAGCGTTGAATGGACTAGCCGGGAGACCCAGTACTTC
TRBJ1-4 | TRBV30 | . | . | CAWENNLGEKLFF | TGTGCCTGGGAAAATAACCTAGGGGAAAAACTGTTTTTT
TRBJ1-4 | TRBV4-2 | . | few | CASNQGMQVGEKLFF | TGTGCCAGCAACCAGGGGATGCAGGTTGGTGAAAAACTGTTTTTT
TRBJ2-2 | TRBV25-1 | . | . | CASSETLGVTGELFF | TGTGCCAGCAGTGAAACGCTCGGGGTCACCGGGGAGCTGTTTTTT
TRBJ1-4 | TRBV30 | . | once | CAWSLSRDEKLFF | TGTGCCTGGAGTCTCAGTAGGGATGAAAAACTGTTTTTT
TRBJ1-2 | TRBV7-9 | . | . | CARGELTGYGYTF | TGTGCCAGGGGGGAATTAACCGGCTATGGCTACACCTTC